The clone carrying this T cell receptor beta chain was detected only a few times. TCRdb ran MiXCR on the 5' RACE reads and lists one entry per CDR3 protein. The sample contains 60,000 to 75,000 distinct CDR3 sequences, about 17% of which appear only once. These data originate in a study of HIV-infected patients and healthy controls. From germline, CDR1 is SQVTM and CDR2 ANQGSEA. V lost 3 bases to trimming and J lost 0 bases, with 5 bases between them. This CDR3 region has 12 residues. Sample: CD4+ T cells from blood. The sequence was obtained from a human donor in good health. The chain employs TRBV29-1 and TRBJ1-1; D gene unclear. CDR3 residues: CSVDRVNTEAFF. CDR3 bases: TGCAGCGTTGATCGAGTGAACACTGAAGCTTTCTTT.